This entry features one T cell receptor (beta chain) sequence. A read error may account for a junction end that differs from germline. TCRdb re-called the reads through MiXCR, storing one row per CDR3 protein. The sample shows nearly 650,000 distinct CDR3 sequences, 20% to 25% of them seen only once. The record originates from a study of T cell repertoires in cytomegalovirus infection. Study-level background: Signatures in public TCR beta sequences pointed to both CMV infection and matching HLA type.

The CDR3 loop spans 14 amino acids. Germline V gives CDR1 SEHNR, CDR2 FQNEAQ (reference sequence). The rearrangement links TRBV7-9 to TRBJ1-1; perhaps TRBD1 as D (5 bases). This receptor was taken from a human donor in good health (CMV status not recorded). Some clones in this sample may be carry-over from other donors' samples. The sequenced sample was CD8+ T cells from PBMCs. The CDR3 protein is CANSFLPEGTEAFF. The DNA for the CDR3 is TGTGCCAACAGCTTTTTACCGGAGGGGACGGAAGCTTTCTTT.